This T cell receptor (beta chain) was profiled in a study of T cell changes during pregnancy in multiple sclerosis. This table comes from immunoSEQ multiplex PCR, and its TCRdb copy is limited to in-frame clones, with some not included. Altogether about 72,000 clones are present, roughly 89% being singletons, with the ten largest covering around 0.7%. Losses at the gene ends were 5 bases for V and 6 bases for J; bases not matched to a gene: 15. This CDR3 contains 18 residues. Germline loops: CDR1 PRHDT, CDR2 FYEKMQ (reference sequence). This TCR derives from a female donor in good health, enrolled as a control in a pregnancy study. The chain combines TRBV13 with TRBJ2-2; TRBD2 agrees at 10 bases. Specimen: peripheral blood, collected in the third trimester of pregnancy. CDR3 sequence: CASSTRFGTSVWSGELFF. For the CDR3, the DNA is TGTGCCAGCAGCACCAGATTCGGGACTAGCGTTTGGTCCGGGGAGCTGTTTTTT.